Listed below are T cell receptor beta chains from one sample, sequenced in a study of T cells in Graves' hyperthyroidism and ophthalmopathy. Using its own MiXCR run on the multiplex PCR reads, TCRdb lists one record per CDR3 protein. This table holds hundreds of thousands of distinct CDR3 sequences, roughly 37% found once. Source material: blood. The receptors were gathered from a young man with Graves' hyperthyroidism. Both conserved end residues are part of each CDR3. D genes are given only for firm matches. Expanded clones are given a class, and other clones once, few, many or no size at all.

j_call v_call d_call clone_size cdr3_nt cdr3_aa
TRBJ2-7 TRBV20-1 TRBD1 few TGCAGTGCAGAAACAACGACAGGGCCCTCCTACGAGCAGTACTTC CSAETTTGPSYEQYF
TRBJ2-5 TRBV9 . many TGTGCCAGCAGCGTACCTGAGGTCGTCCCTGAGGGTCAAGAGACCCAGTACTTC CASSVPEVVPEGQETQYF
TRBJ1-2 TRBV4-1 TRBD1 . TGCGCCAGCAGCCTCCAGGGGGAGCGGGGCTATGGCTACACCTTC CASSLQGERGYGYTF
TRBJ1-5 TRBV20-1 . many TGCAGTGCCTACAGGGTGGGAAGCAATCAGCCCCAGCATTTT CSAYRVGSNQPQHF
TRBJ2-5 TRBV12-3/TRBV12-4 . . TGTGCCAGCAGCACCCCAGGGTGGGGAACAGGGGAGACCCAGTACTTC CASSTPGWGTGETQYF
TRBJ1-4 TRBV29-1 TRBD1 . TGCAGCGCCGCGACAGGGTCAACTAATGAAAAACTGTTTTTT CSAATGSTNEKLFF
TRBJ2-7 TRBV5-1 TRBD2 . TGCGCCAGCAGCTTGGTGTCTGGGCGGGAGTGCGAGCAGTACTTC CASSLVSGRECEQYF
TRBJ1-6 TRBV12-3/TRBV12-4 . many TGTGCCAGCACCTTGGACAATCGGGGTTCACCCCTCCACTTT CASTLDNRGSPLHF
TRBJ1-4 TRBV15 . few TGTGCCAGCAGGCCCAGGGTAGCAACTAATGAAAAACTGTTTTTT CASRPRVATNEKLFF
TRBJ2-7 TRBV7-4 . few TGTGCCAGCAGAATAGGACTGACCTCCGAGCAGTACTTC CASRIGLTSEQYF
TRBJ2-2 TRBV2 TRBD1 few TGTGCCAGCAGTGCCCAGACAGGGGGCATAGACAGCGGGGAGCTGTTTTTT CASSAQTGGIDSGELFF
TRBJ2-7 TRBV9 . . TGTGCCAGCAGCGTCGGGATTGCCTACGAGCAGTACTTC CASSVGIAYEQYF
TRBJ1-1 TRBV7-9 . many TGTGCCAGCAGCTCGCCCCCGTTTCGATCTGAAGCTTTCTTT CASSSPPFRSEAFF
TRBJ1-4 TRBV24-1 . many TGTGCCACCAGTGATTCCAGGGCTAATGAAAAACTGTTTTTT CATSDSRANEKLFF